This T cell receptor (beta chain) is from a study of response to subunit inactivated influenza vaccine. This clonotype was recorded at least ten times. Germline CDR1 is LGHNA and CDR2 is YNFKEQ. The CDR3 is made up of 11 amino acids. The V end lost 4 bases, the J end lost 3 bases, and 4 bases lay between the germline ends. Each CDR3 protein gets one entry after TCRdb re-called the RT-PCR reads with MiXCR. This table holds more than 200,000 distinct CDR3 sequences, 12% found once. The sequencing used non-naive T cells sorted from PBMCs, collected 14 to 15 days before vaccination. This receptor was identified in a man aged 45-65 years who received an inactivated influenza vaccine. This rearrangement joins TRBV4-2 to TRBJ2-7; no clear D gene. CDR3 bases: TGTGCCAGCAGCCGAGGCTACGAGCAGTACTTC. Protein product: CASSRGYEQYF.